The clone carrying this T cell receptor beta chain has a handful of counts. Its antigen is still unknown. TCRdb analysed the 5' RACE reads with MiXCR anew, one entry per CDR3 protein. The data show 150,000 to 200,000 distinct CDR3 sequences, around 10% seen once. The data were obtained in a study of T-cell memory formation after mild COVID-19. Study-level findings and limits: Some clones that responded were present in memory (sampled pre-infection), which suggests cross-reactive memory joined.

The CDR3 is made up of 13 amino acids. Trimming took 8 bases from V and 2 from J; bases not matched to a gene: 5. Germline V gives CDR1 MNHEY, CDR2 SVGAGI. J is TRBJ1-1 and V is TRBV6-5, with 7 positions matching TRBD1. Sequences were obtained from PBMCs or a T cell subset sorted from them (not recorded which). This sequence originates from a man aged 18 to 30 who had mild COVID-19 (a few samples of this study predate the infection). Cell type and time point are not known. This CDR3 reads CASFNRGNTEAFF. CDR3 in DNA: TGTGCCAGCTTCAACAGGGGAAACACTGAAGCTTTCTTT.